This is a list of T cell receptor beta chains from one sample in a study of cytomegalovirus exposure and HLA in healthy donors. Generated by immunoSEQ multiplex PCR, the TCRdb table keeps only in-frame clones and is missing some. The top ten clones hold about 1.5% of a sample with 100,000 or so clones, about 81% of them seen once. The sample consisted of PBMCs. The receptors originated from a middle-aged man in good health and CMV-seronegative. Each CDR3 is given with its conserved first and last residue. Fields, in order: D gene, V gene, clone size, J gene, CDR3 DNA, CDR3 protein. D genes are given only for firm matches. Clone size appears in some rows only: once, few, many, or a class for an expanded clone.

d_gene: NA; v_gene: TRBV4-1; abundance: NA; j_gene: TRBJ1-6; CDR3nt: TGCGCCAGCAGCCAAGGTCCACAGGACAATTCACCCCTCCACTTT; CDR3aa: CASSQGPQDNSPLHF
d_gene: NA; v_gene: TRBV2; abundance: NA; j_gene: TRBJ2-2; CDR3nt: TGTGCCAGCAGAGGGACTGACAACACCGGGGAGCTGTTTTTT; CDR3aa: CASRGTDNTGELFF
d_gene: NA; v_gene: TRBV7-6; abundance: NA; j_gene: TRBJ1-5; CDR3nt: TGTGCCAGCAGCCACGGGACAAATCAGCCCCAGCATTTT; CDR3aa: CASSHGTNQPQHF
d_gene: NA; v_gene: TRBV5-5; abundance: NA; j_gene: TRBJ1-1; CDR3nt: TGTGCCAGCAGCTTGGGGCACAGCAACACTGAAGCTTTCTTT; CDR3aa: CASSLGHSNTEAFF
d_gene: NA; v_gene: TRBV18; abundance: NA; j_gene: TRBJ1-5; CDR3nt: TGTGCCAGCTCACCAGGGGGGGATAATCAGCCCCAGCATTTT; CDR3aa: CASSPGGDNQPQHF
d_gene: NA; v_gene: TRBV6-5; abundance: few; j_gene: TRBJ1-1; CDR3nt: TGTGCCAGCAGCCTAGACGTTAGGAACACTGAAGCTTTCTTT; CDR3aa: CASSLDVRNTEAFF
d_gene: NA; v_gene: TRBV10-3; abundance: NA; j_gene: TRBJ1-5; CDR3nt: TGTGCCATCAGTGAGCTGGCGGGAAATCAGCCCCAGCATTTT; CDR3aa: CAISELAGNQPQHF
d_gene: TRBD2; v_gene: TRBV4-1; abundance: NA; j_gene: TRBJ2-7; CDR3nt: TGCGCCAGCAGCGCCATAGCGGGGGAGCCCTACGAGCAGTACTTC; CDR3aa: CASSAIAGEPYEQYF
d_gene: TRBD2; v_gene: TRBV11-3; abundance: NA; j_gene: TRBJ2-5; CDR3nt: TGTGCCAGCAGCTTGAGCGGGGGGCTCCAAGAGACCCAGTACTTC; CDR3aa: CASSLSGGLQETQYF
d_gene: NA; v_gene: TRBV19; abundance: NA; j_gene: TRBJ2-7; CDR3nt: TGTGCCAGTAGTATTCAGGACAGTCCTACGGAGCAGTACTTC; CDR3aa: CASSIQDSPTEQYF
d_gene: NA; v_gene: TRBV7-6; abundance: once; j_gene: TRBJ1-6; CDR3nt: TGTGCCAGCAGCTTACAGAATAATTCACCCCTCCACTTT; CDR3aa: CASSLQNNSPLHF
d_gene: TRBD2; v_gene: TRBV7-2; abundance: NA; j_gene: TRBJ2-7; CDR3nt: TGTGCCAGCAGCTTAGGAGCGGGGGGGATGTACGAGCAGTACTTC; CDR3aa: CASSLGAGGMYEQYF
d_gene: TRBD1; v_gene: TRBV6-1; abundance: NA; j_gene: TRBJ1-2; CDR3nt: TGTGCCAGCAGCCTGACAGGGCAGGACGGCTACACCTTC; CDR3aa: CASSLTGQDGYTF
d_gene: NA; v_gene: TRBV4-3; abundance: once; j_gene: TRBJ1-5; CDR3nt: TGCGCCAGCAGCCAAGATTGGACATACGACCATCAGCCCCAGCATTTT; CDR3aa: CASSQDWTYDHQPQHF
d_gene: TRBD2; v_gene: TRBV7-6; abundance: NA; j_gene: TRBJ2-7; CDR3nt: TGTGCCAGCAGCTTAGCGCCCGGGACTAGCGGGGGCGAGCAGTACTTC; CDR3aa: CASSLAPGTSGGEQYF
d_gene: NA; v_gene: TRBV28; abundance: NA; j_gene: TRBJ1-5; CDR3nt: TGTGCCAGCAGTTGGGGGGGTAGCAATCAGCCCCAGCATTTT; CDR3aa: CASSWGGSNQPQHF
d_gene: TRBD1; v_gene: TRBV27; abundance: NA; j_gene: TRBJ1-1; CDR3nt: TGTGCCAGCAGTTTTGTAGGGGGCGATACTGAAGCTTTCTTT; CDR3aa: CASSFVGGDTEAFF
d_gene: NA; v_gene: TRBV19; abundance: NA; j_gene: TRBJ2-1; CDR3nt: TGTGCCAGTAGTACCCAGGGGTTCTCCTACAATGAGCAGTTCTTC; CDR3aa: CASSTQGFSYNEQFF
d_gene: NA; v_gene: TRBV11-2; abundance: once; j_gene: TRBJ2-7; CDR3nt: TGTGCCAGCAGCTTAGGTCGTCTTGGGCAGTATGACTCCTACGAGCAGTACTTC; CDR3aa: CASSLGRLGQYDSYEQYF
d_gene: NA; v_gene: TRBV19; abundance: NA; j_gene: TRBJ1-5; CDR3nt: TGTGCCAGTAGTGTGCGCCAGGGATTAGGGCAGCCCCAGCATTTT; CDR3aa: CASSVRQGLGQPQHF
d_gene: TRBD1; v_gene: TRBV10-1; abundance: NA; j_gene: TRBJ2-5; CDR3nt: TGCGCCAGCAGTGAGTCGATCACAGGGGCCGGGGAGACCCAGTACTTC; CDR3aa: CASSESITGAGETQYF
d_gene: NA; v_gene: TRBV5-1; abundance: NA; j_gene: TRBJ1-1; CDR3nt: TGCGCCAGCAGCTTCGAAAAACAGGGGAACACTGAAGCTTTCTTT; CDR3aa: CASSFEKQGNTEAFF
d_gene: TRBD2; v_gene: TRBV7-9; abundance: NA; j_gene: TRBJ2-5; CDR3nt: TGTGCCAGCATCGTCGGGGGGGCCGTTTACCAAGAGACCCAGTACTTC; CDR3aa: CASIVGGAVYQETQYF
d_gene: NA; v_gene: TRBV28; abundance: once; j_gene: TRBJ2-2; CDR3nt: TGTGCCAGCAGTTTCGTGTACGGGGAGCTGTTTTTT; CDR3aa: CASSFVYGELFF
d_gene: NA; v_gene: TRBV2; abundance: NA; j_gene: TRBJ1-1; CDR3nt: TGTGCCAGCACACGGACACCGAACACTGAAGCTTTCTTT; CDR3aa: CASTRTPNTEAFF
d_gene: TRBD1; v_gene: TRBV19; abundance: NA; j_gene: TRBJ2-7; CDR3nt: TGTGCCAGTAGTATAGAGGGACAGAGCTCCTACGAGCAGTACTTC; CDR3aa: CASSIEGQSSYEQYF
d_gene: TRBD1; v_gene: TRBV7-9; abundance: NA; j_gene: TRBJ1-4; CDR3nt: TGTGCCAGCAGCCAAGGGGACAGGGGGCTTGAAAAACTGTTTTTT; CDR3aa: CASSQGDRGLEKLFF
d_gene: NA; v_gene: TRBV5-1; abundance: NA; j_gene: TRBJ2-2; CDR3nt: TGCGCCAGCAGCTTGGCCAATGGAGAAAACACCGGGGAGCTGTTTTTT; CDR3aa: CASSLANGENTGELFF
d_gene: NA; v_gene: TRBV19; abundance: NA; j_gene: TRBJ1-6; CDR3nt: TGTGCCAGTACTATGCGTCGAACTTCACCCCTCCACTTT; CDR3aa: CASTMRRTSPLHF
d_gene: NA; v_gene: TRBV6-5; abundance: NA; j_gene: TRBJ1-5; CDR3nt: TGTGCCAGCAGTTACTCGAGGAATCAGCCCCAGCATTTT; CDR3aa: CASSYSRNQPQHF
d_gene: NA; v_gene: TRBV2; abundance: NA; j_gene: TRBJ2-7; CDR3nt: TGTGCCAGCACGGCAGGGAGGGAGCAGTACTTC; CDR3aa: CASTAGREQYF
d_gene: TRBD1; v_gene: TRBV7-9; abundance: few; j_gene: TRBJ1-2; CDR3nt: TGTGCCAGCAGCCCCCGGGTCAAACAGGGGCAAGATGGCTACACCTTC; CDR3aa: CASSPRVKQGQDGYTF
d_gene: TRBD1; v_gene: TRBV13; abundance: NA; j_gene: TRBJ1-5; CDR3nt: TGTGCCAGCAGCCAGGGGGGTCAGCCCCAGCATTTT; CDR3aa: CASSQGGQPQHF
d_gene: TRBD1; v_gene: TRBV18; abundance: few; j_gene: TRBJ1-5; CDR3nt: TGTGCCAGCTCTACTCCGGGACAGGTCCCCCCATTTAGCAATCAGCCCCAGCATTTT; CDR3aa: CASSTPGQVPPFSNQPQHF
d_gene: NA; v_gene: TRBV7-9; abundance: NA; j_gene: TRBJ2-1; CDR3nt: TGTGCCAGCAGGTCGGCCTACAATGAGCAGTTCTTC; CDR3aa: CASRSAYNEQFF
d_gene: TRBD1; v_gene: TRBV5-8; abundance: NA; j_gene: TRBJ1-2; CDR3nt: TGTGCCAGCAGCTTATCCGGGACAGGGGTCGGCTACACCTTC; CDR3aa: CASSLSGTGVGYTF
d_gene: NA; v_gene: TRBV7-8; abundance: NA; j_gene: TRBJ1-5; CDR3nt: TGTGCCAGCAGCTTAGGGCGGGGAAACAATCAGCCCCAGCATTTT; CDR3aa: CASSLGRGNNQPQHF
d_gene: TRBD2; v_gene: TRBV5-6; abundance: few; j_gene: TRBJ2-7; CDR3nt: TGTGCCAGCAGTTGGGGGGGTGGGCGCGAGCAGTACTTC; CDR3aa: CASSWGGGREQYF
d_gene: NA; v_gene: TRBV2; abundance: NA; j_gene: TRBJ2-4; CDR3nt: TGTGCCAGCAGTGTACTAGGTCTAGCCAAAAACATTCAGTACTTC; CDR3aa: CASSVLGLAKNIQYF
d_gene: TRBD1; v_gene: TRBV4-1; abundance: NA; j_gene: TRBJ2-7; CDR3nt: TGCGCCAGCAGCCATGTACAGGGGCCCGGGGAGCAGTACTTC; CDR3aa: CASSHVQGPGEQYF
d_gene: NA; v_gene: TRBV10-3; abundance: NA; j_gene: TRBJ1-5; CDR3nt: TGTGCCATCAGTGAGTCGACTGGGTCCCAGCATTTT; CDR3aa: CAISESTGSQHF
d_gene: TRBD1; v_gene: TRBV5-6; abundance: NA; j_gene: TRBJ2-7; CDR3nt: TGTGCCAGCAGCATGGGACAGCTTAGCACCTACGAGCAGTACTTC; CDR3aa: CASSMGQLSTYEQYF
d_gene: TRBD1; v_gene: TRBV4-1; abundance: NA; j_gene: TRBJ2-6; CDR3nt: TGCGCCAGCAGCCAAGAGGACAGGGTTGGGGCCAACGTCCTGACTTTC; CDR3aa: CASSQEDRVGANVLTF
d_gene: NA; v_gene: TRBV7-9; abundance: NA; j_gene: TRBJ2-7; CDR3nt: TGTGCCAGCAGCTTAGTAGCCTACGAGCAGTACTTC; CDR3aa: CASSLVAYEQYF
d_gene: TRBD1; v_gene: TRBV5-4; abundance: NA; j_gene: TRBJ1-1; CDR3nt: TGTGCCAGCAGCCCACAGGGGCCCGCCGGCACTGAAGCTTTCTTT; CDR3aa: CASSPQGPAGTEAFF
d_gene: TRBD1; v_gene: TRBV28; abundance: NA; j_gene: TRBJ1-6; CDR3nt: TGTGCCAGCACCTCTTTCCGGGACAGCACCCGACCCCTCCACTTT; CDR3aa: CASTSFRDSTRPLHF
d_gene: NA; v_gene: TRBV6-1; abundance: NA; j_gene: TRBJ2-7; CDR3nt: TGTGCCAGCAGTACAGTCTACGAGCAGTACTTC; CDR3aa: CASSTVYEQYF
d_gene: NA; v_gene: TRBV7-9; abundance: few; j_gene: TRBJ2-4; CDR3nt: TGTGCCAGCAGCTTAGCGGGCGGGGCCAAAAACATTCAGTACTTC; CDR3aa: CASSLAGGAKNIQYF
d_gene: NA; v_gene: TRBV5-1; abundance: NA; j_gene: TRBJ2-2; CDR3nt: TGCGCCAGCAGCTTGGTGCTCAGGGGAACCGGGGAGCTGTTTTTT; CDR3aa: CASSLVLRGTGELFF
d_gene: TRBD1; v_gene: TRBV6-5; abundance: NA; j_gene: TRBJ2-5; CDR3nt: TGTGCCAGCAGTATACAGGGGCGAGGAGAGACCCAGTACTTC; CDR3aa: CASSIQGRGETQYF
d_gene: NA; v_gene: TRBV11-2; abundance: NA; j_gene: TRBJ2-3; CDR3nt: TGTGCCAGCAGCCCTATAAAGCAGTATTTT; CDR3aa: CASSPIKQYF
d_gene: NA; v_gene: TRBV19; abundance: NA; j_gene: TRBJ1-1; CDR3nt: TGTGCCAGTAGTTTCGACAGAGACACTGAAGCTTTCTTT; CDR3aa: CASSFDRDTEAFF
d_gene: TRBD1; v_gene: TRBV7-2; abundance: NA; j_gene: TRBJ2-7; CDR3nt: TGTGCCAGCAGCTCCCGGACAGGGGGCTACGAGCAGTACTTC; CDR3aa: CASSSRTGGYEQYF
d_gene: NA; v_gene: TRBV6-1; abundance: NA; j_gene: TRBJ2-7; CDR3nt: TGTGCCAGCAGTGAAGCGAGGCCTGACTACGAGCAGTACTTC; CDR3aa: CASSEARPDYEQYF
d_gene: NA; v_gene: TRBV4-1; abundance: NA; j_gene: TRBJ2-7; CDR3nt: TGCGCCAGCAGCCAAGACCCCCAGCCGGGATCTGGATTTGACGAGCAGTACTTC; CDR3aa: CASSQDPQPGSGFDEQYF
d_gene: NA; v_gene: TRBV2; abundance: NA; j_gene: TRBJ1-1; CDR3nt: TGTGCCAGCAGTGAAGGGGCGAACACTGAAGCTTTCTTT; CDR3aa: CASSEGANTEAFF
d_gene: TRBD1; v_gene: TRBV7-9; abundance: NA; j_gene: TRBJ1-1; CDR3nt: TGTGCCAGCAGTCCCCCGGGACAGTCGGGTACTGAAGCTTTCTTT; CDR3aa: CASSPPGQSGTEAFF
d_gene: TRBD1; v_gene: TRBV5-6; abundance: NA; j_gene: TRBJ2-3; CDR3nt: TGTGCCAGCAGCATAGGACAGGGTTTCACAGATACGCAGTATTTT; CDR3aa: CASSIGQGFTDTQYF
d_gene: TRBD1; v_gene: TRBV5-6; abundance: NA; j_gene: TRBJ2-4; CDR3nt: TGTGCCAGCAGCTTGGAATACAGGGGGCATATGGCCAAAAACATTCAGTACTTC; CDR3aa: CASSLEYRGHMAKNIQYF